This TCR beta chain appears in the sequencing data of a study of CD8 T cells in ankylosing spondylitis. General study points: Blood from ankylosing spondylitis patients appeared to carry a characteristic eight-variant TCR beta motif.

Germline values: CDR1 SNHLY, CDR2 FYNNEI. The CDR3 sequence is 11 residues long. V was shortened by 4 bases and J by 5 bases, with 6 bases between the two germline ends. TCRdb redid the calling of the 5' RACE reads with MiXCR, one entry per CDR3 protein. This sample has about 540,000 distinct CDR3 sequences; roughly 13% occur once, and the top ten carry 6.8%. In its sample, this clonotype was seen many times. Its antigen is still unknown. The TCR was taken from a male donor with ankylosing spondylitis. The rearrangement joins TRBV2 to TRBJ2-7; no reliable D call. Source material: blood, either unsorted or a sorted T cell fraction (not recorded which). The CDR3 spells CASSGVDEQYF. CDR3 sequence (DNA): TGTGCCAGCAGTGGAGTGGACGAGCAGTACTTC. The complete variable domain, with remaining parts taken from reference TRBV2 and TRBJ2-7, reads EPEVTQTPSHQVTQMGQEVILRCVPISNHLYFYWYRQILGQKVEFLVSFYNNEISEKSEIFDDQFSVERPDGSNFTLKIRSTKLEDSAMYFCASSGVDEQYFGPGTRLTVT.